A selection of T cell receptor beta chains follows, all from one sample in a study of blood T cells in healthy people across ages. Each CDR3 protein gets one entry after TCRdb re-called the 5' RACE reads with MiXCR. The sample gives more than 750,000 distinct CDR3 sequences, about 28% of which show up once; 10% is in the top ten. This sample was shared with a second study, whose subject was T cells of mothers and their children.

Material for sequencing was blood. The receptors here all came from a woman aged 40 to 49 in good health. Both conserved end residues are part of each CDR3. D genes are given only for firm matches. Expanded clones get a size class; other rows say once, few or many, or leave the size out.

clone_size: few; v_call: TRBV10-3; j_call: TRBJ1-6; d_call: NA; cdr3_aa: CAISERQTFYNSPLHF; cdr3_nt: TGTGCCATCAGTGAGCGGCAGACGTTCTATAATTCACCCCTCCACTTT
clone_size: NA; v_call: TRBV20-1; j_call: TRBJ1-1; d_call: NA; cdr3_aa: CSAMGGSETEAFF; cdr3_nt: TGCAGTGCTATGGGGGGCAGCGAGACTGAAGCTTTCTTT
clone_size: NA; v_call: TRBV5-6; j_call: TRBJ1-1; d_call: TRBD1; cdr3_aa: CASSGGQGVRNTEAFF; cdr3_nt: TGTGCCAGCAGCGGGGGACAGGGGGTACGGAACACTGAAGCTTTCTTT
clone_size: many; v_call: TRBV5-1; j_call: TRBJ2-5; d_call: TRBD2; cdr3_aa: CASSLALAGDETQYF; cdr3_nt: TGCGCCAGCAGCTTGGCCTTAGCGGGGGATGAGACCCAGTACTTC
clone_size: many; v_call: TRBV6-4; j_call: TRBJ2-3; d_call: NA; cdr3_aa: CASSGDGHTDTQYF; cdr3_nt: TGTGCCAGCAGCGGGGACGGGCACACAGATACGCAGTATTTT
clone_size: once; v_call: TRBV12-3/TRBV12-4; j_call: TRBJ2-7; d_call: NA; cdr3_aa: CASSLRPGAWSYNEQYF; cdr3_nt: TGTGCCAGCAGTTTAAGGCCAGGGGCTTGGTCCTACAATGAGCAGTACTTC
clone_size: NA; v_call: TRBV5-1; j_call: TRBJ2-1; d_call: TRBD2; cdr3_aa: CASSLGFSGAAVTSYNEQFF; cdr3_nt: TGCGCCAGCAGCTTGGGTTTTAGCGGGGCAGCGGTGACATCCTACAATGAGCAGTTCTTC
clone_size: many; v_call: TRBV12-3/TRBV12-4; j_call: TRBJ2-7; d_call: NA; cdr3_aa: CASSRTASYEQYF; cdr3_nt: TGTGCCAGCAGTCGGACAGCCTCCTACGAGCAGTACTTC
clone_size: many; v_call: TRBV20-1; j_call: TRBJ2-7; d_call: TRBD1; cdr3_aa: CSAATGSSYEQYF; cdr3_nt: TGCAGTGCCGCGACAGGGAGCTCCTACGAGCAGTACTTC
clone_size: NA; v_call: TRBV19; j_call: TRBJ1-5; d_call: NA; cdr3_aa: CACTRLGASNQPQHF; cdr3_nt: TGTGCCTGTACCCGGCTCGGTGCCAGCAATCAGCCCCAGCATTTT
clone_size: many; v_call: TRBV18; j_call: TRBJ1-2; d_call: TRBD1; cdr3_aa: CASSPGEGANYGYTF; cdr3_nt: TGTGCCAGCTCACCAGGAGAGGGGGCGAACTATGGCTACACCTTC
clone_size: few; v_call: TRBV29-1; j_call: TRBJ2-2; d_call: TRBD1; cdr3_aa: CSVTTGANTGELFF; cdr3_nt: TGCAGCGTTACCACAGGGGCGAACACCGGGGAGCTGTTTTTT
clone_size: many; v_call: TRBV29-1; j_call: TRBJ2-7; d_call: NA; cdr3_aa: CSADRLGEQYF; cdr3_nt: TGCAGCGCGGACAGACTAGGAGAGCAGTACTTC
clone_size: NA; v_call: TRBV27; j_call: TRBJ2-7; d_call: NA; cdr3_aa: CATNFREQNGEQYF; cdr3_nt: TGTGCCACCAACTTCAGGGAGCAAAATGGGGAGCAGTACTTC
clone_size: NA; v_call: TRBV7-3; j_call: TRBJ2-2; d_call: NA; cdr3_aa: CASSPGSLPGELFF; cdr3_nt: TGTGCCAGCAGCCCCGGATCCCTCCCCGGGGAGCTGTTTTTT
clone_size: few; v_call: TRBV3-1; j_call: TRBJ2-5; d_call: NA; cdr3_aa: CASSQEDPYFETQYF; cdr3_nt: TGTGCCAGCAGCCAGGAGGACCCCTACTTCGAGACCCAGTACTTC
clone_size: NA; v_call: TRBV9; j_call: TRBJ2-7; d_call: NA; cdr3_aa: CASSVESDGVDEQYF; cdr3_nt: TGTGCCAGCAGCGTAGAATCGGACGGGGTCGACGAGCAGTACTTC
clone_size: NA; v_call: TRBV20-1; j_call: TRBJ1-2; d_call: NA; cdr3_aa: CSASPEGGYGYTF; cdr3_nt: TGCAGTGCTAGTCCCGAGGGCGGGTATGGCTACACCTTC
clone_size: NA; v_call: TRBV10-3; j_call: TRBJ2-7; d_call: NA; cdr3_aa: CAIRDDPLNEQYF; cdr3_nt: TGTGCCATCAGGGATGACCCCCTCAATGAGCAGTACTTC
clone_size: NA; v_call: TRBV18; j_call: TRBJ1-1; d_call: NA; cdr3_aa: CASSQTSTGNTEAFF; cdr3_nt: TGTGCCAGCTCCCAGACCAGTACAGGGAACACTGAAGCTTTCTTT
clone_size: NA; v_call: TRBV12-3/TRBV12-4; j_call: TRBJ1-5; d_call: NA; cdr3_aa: CASSYHQGEPQHF; cdr3_nt: TGTGCCAGCAGTTACCACCAGGGAGAGCCCCAGCATTTT
clone_size: few; v_call: TRBV20-1; j_call: TRBJ2-7; d_call: NA; cdr3_aa: CSARDLTRGYEQYF; cdr3_nt: TGCAGTGCTAGAGATCTAACCCGGGGGTACGAGCAGTACTTC
clone_size: NA; v_call: TRBV5-6; j_call: TRBJ2-5; d_call: NA; cdr3_aa: CATSLEGWYQETQYF; cdr3_nt: TGTGCCACCAGCTTGGAGGGTTGGTACCAAGAGACCCAGTACTTC
clone_size: NA; v_call: TRBV20-1; j_call: TRBJ2-1; d_call: TRBD2; cdr3_aa: CSATSGSVYNEQFF; cdr3_nt: TGCAGTGCTACTAGCGGTTCCGTCTACAATGAGCAGTTCTTC
clone_size: NA; v_call: TRBV11-2; j_call: TRBJ2-3; d_call: NA; cdr3_aa: CACSLEAPLGTQYF; cdr3_nt: TGTGCCTGCAGCTTAGAGGCACCACTAGGCACGCAGTATTTT